Presented here are 24 T cell receptor beta chains from one specimen sequenced in a study of shared clonotypes between healthy human individuals. The data were produced by immunoSEQ multiplex PCR, yet TCRdb's version contains in-frame clones alone and is incomplete. The sample has about 1,800,000 clones; 85% to 95% are singletons. The naive CD8 fraction comprised CD45RO-negative cells positively selected for CCR7 and excluded terminally differentiated effector memory CD45RA+ cells. The sample comprised naive CD8+ T cells sorted from blood. Every receptor here comes from a man in his late teens or twenties in good health.

The gene calls are TRBV9 and TRBJ2-1; a possible D gene is TRBD2 (6 bases). The germline gives CDR1 SGDLS, CDR2 YYNGEE. The CDR3 consists of 14 residues. Trimming removed 1 base at V and 5 bases at J, with 10 bases between. DNA for the CDR3: TGTGCCAGCAGCGTAAGCGCGGGGAACAATGAGCAGTTCTTC. Translating gives CASSVSAGNNEQFF.

The V gene is TRBV19, the J gene TRBJ2-1, with unresolved D. The CDR3 runs to 13 residues. The V gene lost 3 bases and the J gene lost 7 bases, with 10 bases spanning the gap. The germline V gene encodes CDR1 LNHDA and CDR2 SQIVND (reference sequence). In nucleotides, the CDR3 is TGTGCCAGTAGTATGGTCGCACATAATGAGCAGTTCTTC. This gives the protein CASSMVAHNEQFF.

The rearrangement joins TRBV10-2 to TRBJ2-3; D possibly corresponds to TRBD2 (7 bases). Per the germline V gene, CDR1 is WSHSY and CDR2 is SAAADI. Trimming took off 8 bases at V and 4 bases at J, with 16 bases between the two ends. The length of the CDR3 is 14 residues. The CDR3 sequence is CASRLGGEADTQYF. For the CDR3, the DNA is TGCGCCAGCCGATTAGGGGGGGAGGCAGATACGCAGTATTTT.

The V gene is TRBV2, the J gene TRBJ1-1; 9 bases are shared with TRBD1. The V gene end was trimmed by 1 base and the J gene end by 0 bases; junction bases not matched to a gene: 3. CDR1 and CDR2 from the germline V gene are SNHLY and FYNNEI. The CDR3 has 16 amino acids. The CDR3 spells CASSEVGQGMNTEAFF. In nucleotides, the CDR3 is TGTGCCAGCAGTGAAGTTGGACAGGGGATGAACACTGAAGCTTTCTTT.

The V and J genes are TRBV5-1 and TRBJ1-6, with a tentative D call TRBD1 (5 bases). This CDR3 has 13 residues. V was cut by 2 bases and J by 10 bases, with 10 bases left in between. Germline-derived CDR1 and CDR2 are SGHRS and YFSETQ. The CDR3 nucleotides are TGCGCCAGCAGCTTTGGGGACGGCTCACCCCTCCACTTT. This encodes CASSFGDGSPLHF.

This clone appeared once. For the CDR3, the DNA is TGTGCCAGCAGCGGGGGACTAGCGGGAGTAGTGGGAGAGACCCAGTACTTC. Amino acids: CASSGGLAGVVGETQYF. V is TRBV9 and J is TRBJ2-5, with 14 bases lining up with TRBD2. CDR3 length equals 17 residues. Germline CDR1 reads SGDLS; CDR2 reads YYNGEE. V lost 3 bases and J lost 4; bases outside the gene matches: 8.

The J gene is TRBJ2-7, the V gene TRBV6-1, with TRBD1 as a possible D gene (6 bases). Trimming pared 3 bases from V and 3 bases from J, leaving 12 bases between. Germline V gene data show CDR1 as MNHNS and CDR2 as SASEGT. The CDR3 consists of 14 residues. The CDR3 loop reads CASSDYGRGYEQYF. In DNA, the CDR3 is TGTGCCAGCAGTGACTATGGCAGGGGCTACGAGCAGTACTTC.

This clone was seen a single time. The chain combines TRBV4-3 with TRBJ1-3, with D maybe TRBD1 (5 bases). The length of the CDR3 is 16 residues. Germline values: CDR1 LGHNA, CDR2 YSLEER. V shed 0 bases and J shed 2 bases, with 11 bases lying between them. The CDR3 DNA reads TGCGCCAGCAGCCAAGATCCGAGGGGAACTGGAAACACCATATATTTT. This encodes CASSQDPRGTGNTIYF.

The chain carries TRBV7-9 and TRBJ2-3; 8 bases line up with TRBD2. The V gene's germline CDR1 is SEHNR and CDR2 FQNEAQ (reference sequence). With 1 base clipped from V and 0 bases from J, the junction kept 9 bases outside the gene matches. This CDR3 region has 18 residues. This CDR3 is CASSLVAGGPYSTDTQYF. The CDR3 nucleotides read TGTGCCAGCAGCTTAGTCGCGGGAGGACCCTATAGCACAGATACGCAGTATTTT.

V is TRBV5-6 and J is TRBJ2-7; no clear D. Germline V CDR1 and CDR2: SGHDT, YYEEEE. The CDR3 is made up of 15 amino acids. Trimming removed 2 bases at V and 2 bases at J, with 14 bases between. The CDR3 nucleotides read TGTGCCAGCAGCTTTCAAGAGACAAATACCTACGAGCAGTACTTC. This sequence encodes CASSFQETNTYEQYF.

The chain has TRBV6-6 and TRBJ1-2, with 10 bases identical to TRBD1. The J segment lost 2 bases and the V segment lost 4 bases, leaving 4 bases of the junction unmatched. Germline CDR1 MNHNY, CDR2 SVGAGI (reference sequence). The CDR3 contains 15 residues. For the CDR3, the DNA is TGTGCCAGCAGTTGGTGGACAGGGGGGAACTATGGCTACACCTTC. This sequence encodes CASSWWTGGNYGYTF.

The chain recombines TRBV7-6 with TRBJ2-1, with TRBD2 matching 9 bases. V trimming: 3 bases; J trimming: 6 bases; junction bases outside the gene matches: 3. CDR3 length: 14 amino acids. In germline, CDR1 is SGHVS, CDR2 FNYEAQ. The CDR3 loop is CASSLREGTNEQFF. As DNA, the CDR3 is TGTGCCAGCAGCTTGCGGGAGGGAACCAATGAGCAGTTCTTC.

The chain has TRBV7-9 and TRBJ1-5, with TRBD1 as a possible D gene (5 bases). Trimming took 4 bases from V and 8 from J, leaving 15 bases between them. The CDR3 spans 14 residues. Looked up from germline, CDR1 is SEHNR and CDR2 is FQNEAQ (reference sequence). CDR3 loop: CASSSPGRPEPQHF. In nucleotides, the CDR3 is TGTGCCAGCAGCTCCCCGGGACGGCCGGAGCCCCAGCATTTT.

J is TRBJ2-3 and V is TRBV4-3; TRBD2 is a possible D gene (5 bases). This CDR3 has 14 amino acids. The germline V and J ends were trimmed by 4 bases and 4 bases, with 12 bases remaining between them. Germline V gives CDR1 LGHNA, CDR2 YSLEER. The CDR3: CASSPGSGPDTQYF. CDR3 in DNA: TGCGCCAGCAGCCCGGGGAGCGGACCAGATACGCAGTATTTT.

The chain uses TRBV6-1 and TRBJ1-4; 7 bases match TRBD1. Trimming at V came to 5 bases and at J to 6 bases, leaving 9 bases not matched to a gene. Germline V gene lookup returns CDR1 MNHNS and CDR2 SASEGT. The CDR3 sequence is 15 residues long. The CDR3 loop reads CASSPREGAYEKLFF. DNA for the CDR3: TGTGCCAGCAGTCCCCGGGAGGGGGCGTATGAAAAACTGTTTTTT.

This clone was observed a single time. J is TRBJ2-2 and V is TRBV19, with no clear D. The CDR3 sequence is 13 residues long. Trimming left V 1 base short and J 5 bases short, with 5 bases between. Germline V gene data show CDR1 as LNHDA and CDR2 as SQIVND (reference sequence). CDR3: CASSIAVTGELFF. The CDR3 DNA sequence: TGTGCCAGTAGTATAGCCGTAACCGGGGAGCTGTTTTTT.

This sequence joins TRBV6-1 and TRBJ1-5; D is unresolved. The germline gives CDR1 MNHNS, CDR2 SASEGT. This CDR3 spans 15 amino acids. Trimming removed 4 bases from V and 3 bases from J, with 13 bases in between. DNA for the CDR3: TGTGCCAGCAGTGTAGGAAGGGTGATCAATCAGCCCCAGCATTTT. Translating gives CASSVGRVINQPQHF.

The genes are TRBV2 and TRBJ2-7, with D perhaps assigned TRBD1 or TRBD2 (5 bases each). With 2 bases removed from V and 3 bases from J, the gap between germline ends came to 11 bases. There are 14 residues in the CDR3. Germline CDR1 and CDR2: SNHLY and FYNNEI. The CDR3 DNA follows: TGTGCCAGCAGTGAACTGGGACGGTTCTACGAGCAGTACTTC. This translates into CASSELGRFYEQYF.

The table lists this clone with a count of one. The CDR3 nucleotides read TGCGCCAGCAGCCAAGGTCCGGGGGCGGGCTACGAGCAGTACTTC. Residues: CASSQGPGAGYEQYF. The rearrangement joins TRBV4-1 to TRBJ2-7, with D perhaps assigned TRBD1 or TRBD2 (6 bases each). The CDR3 has 15 residues. Germline V lookup: CDR1 MGHRA, CDR2 YSYEKL. The V end was cut by 1 base, the J end by 3 bases, with 13 bases between.

V is TRBV2 and J is TRBJ2-1; D remains unclear. The CDR3 is 12 amino acids. V lost 6 bases, J lost 6 bases, and 9 bases lay in between. Per the germline V gene, CDR1 is SNHLY and CDR2 is FYNNEI. CDR3 sequence: CASSPTGNEQFF. The CDR3 nucleotides are TGTGCCAGCAGCCCGACGGGCAATGAGCAGTTCTTC.

The chain employs TRBV5-1 and TRBJ2-1; 9 bases line up with TRBD2. CDR1 is SGHRS, CDR2 YFSETQ, per germline. Trimming at V came to 4 bases and at J to 6 bases, leaving 8 bases not matched to a gene. This CDR3 is built from 15 residues. The CDR3 coding sequence is TGCGCCAGCAGCCCCCGTAGCGGGGGAGGCAATGAGCAGTTCTTC. It specifies CASSPRSGGGNEQFF.

The chain links TRBV9 to TRBJ1-6; D is perhaps TRBD1 (6 bases). The CDR3 covers 12 residues. Trimming stripped 2 bases from V and 14 bases from J, with 11 bases between. Germline-derived CDR1 and CDR2 are SGDLS and YYNGEE. The CDR3 sequence is CASSVQGGTLHF. DNA of the CDR3: TGTGCCAGCAGCGTGCAAGGGGGAACCCTCCACTTT. Full variable domain (remainder filled in from reference TRBV9 and TRBJ1-6): DSGVTQTPKHLITATGQRVTLRCSPRSGDLSVYWYQQSLDQGLQFLIQYYNGEERAKGNILERFSAQQFPDLHSELNLSSLELGDSALYFCASSVQGGTLHFGNGTRLTVT.

The V and J genes are TRBV29-1 and TRBJ1-1; D perhaps matches TRBD1 (5 bases). This CDR3 region has 14 residues. Germline assignment: CDR1 SQVTM and CDR2 ANQGSEA. Trimming left V 7 bases short and J 1 base short, with 16 bases between. CDR3 sequence (DNA): TGCAGCGCCGGGGACGGGGGGACGAACACTGAAGCTTTCTTT. It yields the protein CSAGDGGTNTEAFF.

The chain couples TRBV27 to TRBJ1-1; D is perhaps TRBD1 (6 bases). Germline lookup yields CDR1 MNHEY and CDR2 SMNVEV (reference sequence). Trimming took 5 bases from V and 11 from J, leaving 21 bases between them. This CDR3 comprises 14 residues. CDR3 sequence reads: CASSPTGGGGQAFF. In DNA, the CDR3 is TGTGCCAGCAGTCCCACGGGGGGCGGGGGTCAGGCTTTCTTT.